Listed below are T cell receptor beta chains from one sample, sequenced in a study of cytomegalovirus exposure and HLA in healthy donors. Profiled with immunoSEQ multiplex PCR; TCRdb holds only in-frame clones, not every one. The profile shows 100,000 or so clones, around 84% of them singletons. The sequenced sample consisted of PBMCs. These receptor sequences come from a man aged 18-30 years in good health and CMV-seronegative. Both conserved end residues are part of each CDR3. A D gene is named only where the DNA matches it firmly. Clone size, where shown, is once, few, many, or a class for clones that have expanded.

clone_size	v_call	j_call	d_call	cdr3_nt	cdr3_aa
.	TRBV7-8	TRBJ2-1	TRBD2	TGTGCCAGCAGCTTTAGCGGGAGGGCTTACAATGAGCAGTTCTTC	CASSFSGRAYNEQFF
.	TRBV6-1	TRBJ2-2	.	TGTGCCAGCAGTCAGGGTTCCGGGGAGCTGTTTTTT	CASSQGSGELFF
.	TRBV7-9	TRBJ2-5	.	TGTGCCAGCAGCTTAGGGGCAATGAGGGGGCAAGAGACCCAGTACTTC	CASSLGAMRGQETQYF
.	TRBV25-1	TRBJ1-5	.	TGTGCCAGCAGTGACGGGGGTCAGCCCCAGCATTTT	CASSDGGQPQHF
.	TRBV10-1	TRBJ1-3	.	TGCGCCAGTGGGGCATCGGCTGGAAACACCATATATTTT	CASGASAGNTIYF
.	TRBV4-1	TRBJ2-7	.	TGCGCCAGCAGCCAAGAGCGAGTAAGTCGGGAGCAGTACTTC	CASSQERVSREQYF
.	TRBV28	TRBJ2-3	TRBD2	TGTGCCAGCAGTGGGGGACTAGGGGCCGATTATCTTACAGATACGCAGTATTTT	CASSGGLGADYLTDTQYF
.	TRBV7-9	TRBJ1-4	.	TGTGCCAGCAGCGGACCGGACAGCGCAACTAATGAAAAACTGTTTTTT	CASSGPDSATNEKLFF
.	TRBV11-2	TRBJ2-1	TRBD2	TGTGCCAGCAGCTTAGGACCCCCGGGGGGGTACAATGAGCAGTTCTTC	CASSLGPPGGYNEQFF
.	TRBV2	TRBJ2-7	TRBD1	TGTGCCAGCAGCCCGGGACAGGGAACCTACGAGCAGTACTTC	CASSPGQGTYEQYF
.	TRBV20-1	TRBJ2-1	.	TGCAGTGCTAGAGATCCGGGTGAGCAGTTCTTC	CSARDPGEQFF
once	TRBV27	TRBJ1-6	TRBD1	TGTGCCAGCAGTGTCCGACAGGGCTTTTTCTCACCCCTCCACTTT	CASSVRQGFFSPLHF
.	TRBV6-1	TRBJ1-1	.	TGTGCCAGCAGTGAAATGGGGGGTTGGAACACTGAAGCTTTCTTT	CASSEMGGWNTEAFF
.	TRBV18	TRBJ1-6	TRBD1	TGTGCCAGCTCACCACGGGGGCAGGGGGATTCACCCCTCCACTTT	CASSPRGQGDSPLHF
.	TRBV28	TRBJ2-1	.	TGTGCCAGCATCACGCCCGGGACACACAATGAGCAGTTCTTC	CASITPGTHNEQFF
.	TRBV11-2	TRBJ2-3	TRBD2	TGTGCCAGCAGCTTCCTCTTGACTAGCGGGAGGGCCACAGATACGCAGTATTTT	CASSFLLTSGRATDTQYF
.	TRBV25-1	TRBJ2-7	TRBD1	TGTGCCAGCAGTGAATCCCTGACAGGGATCGCGAACGAGCAGTACTTC	CASSESLTGIANEQYF
.	TRBV11-3	TRBJ2-6	.	TGTGCCAGCAGCTACAGCTCTGGGGCCAACGTCCTGACTTTC	CASSYSSGANVLTF
.	TRBV27	TRBJ2-1	TRBD2	TGTGAAAGCGGGAGATCTTTCCGTGAGCAGTTCTTC	CESGRSFREQFF
.	TRBV27	TRBJ2-7	.	TGTGCCAGCAGTTCCAGACAAGGAACCTCCGAGCAGTACTTC	CASSSRQGTSEQYF
.	TRBV5-1	TRBJ2-7	TRBD2	TGCGCCAGCAGCACATTAGCGGGAGGGTCGGCCGAGCAGTACTTC	CASSTLAGGSAEQYF
.	TRBV7-2	TRBJ1-6	.	TGTGCCAGCAGCTTAGTGGCAGGGGATTCACCCCTCCACTTT	CASSLVAGDSPLHF
.	TRBV5-1	TRBJ2-3	.	TGCGCCAGCAGGGGAGGACAGGCCACAGATACGCAGTATTTT	CASRGGQATDTQYF
.	TRBV7-9	TRBJ2-1	.	TGTGCCAGCAGCTTAGTACGAGGATTAGATGAGCAGTTCTTC	CASSLVRGLDEQFF